The clone carrying this T cell receptor beta chain showed up just once. Antigen unknown. This record belongs to a study of OX40 agonist ivuxolimab in advanced cancers. V was pared by 3 bases and J by 7 bases, with 5 bases of the junction left unmatched. CDR1 is KGHSH and CDR2 is LQKENI in the germline V gene. The CDR3 is 14 amino acids. Study-wide findings and caveats: Dosing at 0.1 to 3.0 mg/kg was accompanied by clonal expansion of CD4+ and CD8+ blood T cells by week 6.

Profiled with immunoSEQ multiplex PCR; TCRdb holds only in-frame clones, not every one. This sample has fewer than 55,000 clones, with 87% found just once. V is TRBV18 and J is TRBJ1-4, with 7 bases identical to TRBD1. Sequences were derived from CD4+ or CD8+ T cells sorted from blood, sampled in a trial of the OX40 agonist ivuxolimab. The receptor comes from an adult with an advanced solid tumor such as melanoma, head and neck, liver or kidney cancer. CDR3 in DNA: TGTGCCAGCTCACCGGGACAGAGAAGTGAAAAACTGTTTTTT. As protein: CASSPGQRSEKLFF.